This TCR beta chain was sequenced for a study of cytomegalovirus exposure and HLA in healthy donors. Study findings and constraints: As a later analysis showed, several of the most significant clusters appeared to be linked to common viral pathogens. Trimming of TCR beta V- and J-genes showed a link, identified in a later analysis, to a missense DCLRE1C variant. According to an earlier analysis, most TCR beta V segments yielded productive rearrangements about 87% or about 30% of the time.

With 60 Vbeta and 13 Jbeta primers, the PCR was carried out. Using immunoSEQ multiplex PCR, the repertoire was profiled, and TCRdb retains in-frame clones only, with some absent. This table has 70,000 to 100,000 clones, around 70% appearing once. All the people who gave samples were healthy bone marrow donors. Concerning this clone itself: Its antigen is not identified.

This sequence originates from a man aged 50 or older in good health and CMV-seronegative. The sequenced sample consisted of PBMCs.

CDR3 protein: CSVETGTSVRDTQYF. The CDR3 DNA follows: TGCAGCGTTGAAACTGGGACTAGCGTGAGAGATACGCAGTATTTT. The chain has TRBV29-1 and TRBJ2-3; 10 bases map to TRBD2. From germline, CDR1 is SQVTM and CDR2 ANQGSEA. The CDR3 consists of 15 residues. Losses at the gene ends were 2 bases for V and 5 bases for J; bases not matched to a gene: 7.